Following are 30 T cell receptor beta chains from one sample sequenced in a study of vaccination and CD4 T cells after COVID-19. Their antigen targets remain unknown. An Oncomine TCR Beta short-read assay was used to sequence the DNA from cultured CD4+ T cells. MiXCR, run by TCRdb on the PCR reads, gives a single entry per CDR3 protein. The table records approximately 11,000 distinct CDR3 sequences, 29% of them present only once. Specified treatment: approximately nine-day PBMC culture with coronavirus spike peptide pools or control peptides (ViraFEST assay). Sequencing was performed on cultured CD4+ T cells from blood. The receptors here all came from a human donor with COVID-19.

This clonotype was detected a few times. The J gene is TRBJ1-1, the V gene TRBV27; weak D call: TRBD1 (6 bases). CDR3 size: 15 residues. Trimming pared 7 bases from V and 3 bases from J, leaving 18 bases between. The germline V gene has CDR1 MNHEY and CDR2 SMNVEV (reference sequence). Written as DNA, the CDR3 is TGTGCCAGCATGCGGACAGCGACGGTGGACACTGAAGCTTTCTTT. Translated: CASMRTATVDTEAFF.

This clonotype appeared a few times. The CDR3, as DNA: TGTGCCAGCAGTTCCTTCAGGGGCACCGGGGAGCTGTTTTTT. Residues: CASSSFRGTGELFF. The chain recombines TRBV6-2 or TRBV6-3 with TRBJ2-2, with a weak D call TRBD1 (6 bases). The CDR3 runs to 14 residues. Germline V gene data show CDR1 as MNHEY and CDR2 as SVGEGT. The V end was cut by 4 bases, the J end by 4 bases, with 10 bases between.

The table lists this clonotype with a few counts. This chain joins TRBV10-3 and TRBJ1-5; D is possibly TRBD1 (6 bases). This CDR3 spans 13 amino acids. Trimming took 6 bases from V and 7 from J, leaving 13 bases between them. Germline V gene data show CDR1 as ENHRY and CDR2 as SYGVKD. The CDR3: CAISIQGRQPQHF. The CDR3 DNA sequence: TGTGCCATCAGCATTCAGGGGCGACAGCCCCAGCATTTT.

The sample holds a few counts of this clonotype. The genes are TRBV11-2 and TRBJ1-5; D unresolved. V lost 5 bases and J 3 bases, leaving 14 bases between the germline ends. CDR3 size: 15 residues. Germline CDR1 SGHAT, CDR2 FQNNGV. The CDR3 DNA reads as TGTGCCAGCAGCCCTTCGGACGGAATCAATCAGCCCCAGCATTTT. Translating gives CASSPSDGINQPQHF.

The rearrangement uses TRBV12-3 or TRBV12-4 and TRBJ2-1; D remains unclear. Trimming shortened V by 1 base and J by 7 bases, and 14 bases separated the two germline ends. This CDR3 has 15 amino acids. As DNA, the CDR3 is TGTGCCAGCAGTTTAGGTGGTAGACCTCAAAATGAGCAGTTCTTC. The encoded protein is CASSLGGRPQNEQFF.

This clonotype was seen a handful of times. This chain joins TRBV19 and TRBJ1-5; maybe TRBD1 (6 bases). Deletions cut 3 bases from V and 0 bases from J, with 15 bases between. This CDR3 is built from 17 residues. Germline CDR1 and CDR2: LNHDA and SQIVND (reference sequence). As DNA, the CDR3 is TGTGCCAGTAGTATCACAGGGCTGAGGATTAGCAATCAGCCCCAGCATTTT. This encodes CASSITGLRISNQPQHF.

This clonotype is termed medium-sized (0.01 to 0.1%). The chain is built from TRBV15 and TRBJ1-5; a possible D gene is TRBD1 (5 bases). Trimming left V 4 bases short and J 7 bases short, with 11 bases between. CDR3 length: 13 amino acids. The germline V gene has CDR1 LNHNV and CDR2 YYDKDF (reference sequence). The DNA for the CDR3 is TGTGCCACCAGCACAATTACAGGCCAGCCCCAGCATTTT. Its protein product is CATSTITGQPQHF.

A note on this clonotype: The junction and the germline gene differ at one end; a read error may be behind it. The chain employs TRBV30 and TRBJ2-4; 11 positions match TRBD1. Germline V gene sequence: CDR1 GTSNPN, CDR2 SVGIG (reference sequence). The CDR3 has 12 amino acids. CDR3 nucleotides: TGTGCCTGGAGCCGGACAGGGGGCCCTCTACACTTC. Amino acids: CAWSRTGGPLHF.

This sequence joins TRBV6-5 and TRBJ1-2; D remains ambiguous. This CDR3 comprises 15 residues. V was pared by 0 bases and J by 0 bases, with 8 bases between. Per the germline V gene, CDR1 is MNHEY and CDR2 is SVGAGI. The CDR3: CASSYSRIANYGYTF. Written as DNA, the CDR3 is TGTGCCAGCAGTTACTCACGCATAGCTAACTATGGCTACACCTTC.

The CDR3 spells CASSRSPGAEAFF. CDR3 bases: TGTGCCAGCAGTCGAAGCCCAGGGGCTGAAGCTTTCTTT. The chain recombines TRBV5-4 with TRBJ1-1, with a weak D call TRBD1 (6 bases). The V and J ends lost 5 bases and 6 bases respectively, with 14 bases between them. The CDR3 extends over 13 amino acids. Germline V gene lookup returns CDR1 SGHNT and CDR2 YYREEE (reference sequence).

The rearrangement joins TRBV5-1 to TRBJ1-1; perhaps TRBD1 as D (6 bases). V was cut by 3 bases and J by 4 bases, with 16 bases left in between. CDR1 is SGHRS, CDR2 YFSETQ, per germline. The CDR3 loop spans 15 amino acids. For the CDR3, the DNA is TGCGCCAGCAGCTCCTGGGGGGGCTCCGGCACTGAAGCTTTCTTT. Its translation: CASSSWGGSGTEAFF.

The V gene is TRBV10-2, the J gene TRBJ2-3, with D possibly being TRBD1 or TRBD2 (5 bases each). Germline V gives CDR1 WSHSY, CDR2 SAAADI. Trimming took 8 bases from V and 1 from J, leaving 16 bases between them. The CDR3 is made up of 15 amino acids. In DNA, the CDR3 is TGCGCCAGCGGCTTAACGTTGGGGGGCACAGATACGCAGTATTTT. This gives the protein CASGLTLGGTDTQYF.

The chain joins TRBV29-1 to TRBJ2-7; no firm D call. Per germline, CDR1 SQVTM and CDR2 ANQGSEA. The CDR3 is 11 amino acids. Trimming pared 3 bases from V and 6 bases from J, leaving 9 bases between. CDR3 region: CSVDLRAEQYF. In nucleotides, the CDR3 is TGCAGCGTTGACCTCCGGGCCGAGCAGTACTTC.

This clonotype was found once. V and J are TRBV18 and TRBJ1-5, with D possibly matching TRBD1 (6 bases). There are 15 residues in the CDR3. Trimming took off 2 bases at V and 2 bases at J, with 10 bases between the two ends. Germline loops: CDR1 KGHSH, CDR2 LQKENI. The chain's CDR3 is CASSPGEGGNQPQHF. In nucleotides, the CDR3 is TGTGCCAGCTCACCAGGCGAGGGGGGCAATCAGCCCCAGCATTTT.

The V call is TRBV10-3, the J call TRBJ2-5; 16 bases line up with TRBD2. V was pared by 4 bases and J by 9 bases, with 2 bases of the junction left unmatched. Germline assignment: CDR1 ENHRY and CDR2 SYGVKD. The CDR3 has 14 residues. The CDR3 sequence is CAISGGLAGGAQYF. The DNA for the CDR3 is TGTGCCATCAGTGGGGGACTAGCGGGGGGGGCCCAGTACTTC.

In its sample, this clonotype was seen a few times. CDR3 DNA: TGCGCCAGACGGGGGAAGCCTAGGGACACTGAAGCTTTCTTT. Translating it yields CARRGKPRDTEAFF. The genes are TRBV10-1 and TRBJ1-1; D is possibly TRBD1 (5 bases). This CDR3 is built from 14 residues. The germline V and J ends were trimmed by 9 bases and 3 bases, with 17 bases remaining between them. In germline, CDR1 is WNHNN, CDR2 SYGVQD (reference sequence).

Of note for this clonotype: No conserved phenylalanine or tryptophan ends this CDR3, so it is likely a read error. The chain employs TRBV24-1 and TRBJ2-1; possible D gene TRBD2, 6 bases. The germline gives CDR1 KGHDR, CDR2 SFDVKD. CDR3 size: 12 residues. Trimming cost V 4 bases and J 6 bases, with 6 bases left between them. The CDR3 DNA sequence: TGTGCCACCAGTGAGGGACTCAATGAGCAGTTCTCC. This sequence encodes CATSEGLNEQFS.

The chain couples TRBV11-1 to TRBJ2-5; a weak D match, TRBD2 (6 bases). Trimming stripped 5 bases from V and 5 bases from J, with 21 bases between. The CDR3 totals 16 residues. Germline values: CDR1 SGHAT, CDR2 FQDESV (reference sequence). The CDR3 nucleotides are TGTGCCAGCAGCCTCTCAACGAGCGGGCTGGGGGAGACCCAGTACTTC. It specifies CASSLSTSGLGETQYF.

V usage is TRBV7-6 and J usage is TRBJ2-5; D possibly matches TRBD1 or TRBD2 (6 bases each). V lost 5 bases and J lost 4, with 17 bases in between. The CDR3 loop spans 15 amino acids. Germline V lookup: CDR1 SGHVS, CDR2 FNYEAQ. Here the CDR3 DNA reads TGTGCCAGCAGCAAGGGCGGCGGGACACTAGAGACCCAGTACTTC. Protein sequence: CASSKGGGTLETQYF.

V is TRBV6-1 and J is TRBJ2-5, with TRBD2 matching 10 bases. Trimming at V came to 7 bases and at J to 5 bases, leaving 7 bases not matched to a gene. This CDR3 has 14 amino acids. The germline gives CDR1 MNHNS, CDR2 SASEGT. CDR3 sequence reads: CASTRAGGPETQYF. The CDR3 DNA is TGTGCCAGCACCAGAGCGGGGGGGCCTGAGACCCAGTACTTC.

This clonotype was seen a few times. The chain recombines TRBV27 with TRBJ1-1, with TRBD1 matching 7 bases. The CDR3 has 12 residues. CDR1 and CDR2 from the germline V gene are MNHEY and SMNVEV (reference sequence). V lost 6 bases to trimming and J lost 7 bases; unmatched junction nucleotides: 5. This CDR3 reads CASRAHRGEAFF. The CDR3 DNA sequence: TGTGCCAGCAGAGCTCACAGGGGTGAAGCTTTCTTT.

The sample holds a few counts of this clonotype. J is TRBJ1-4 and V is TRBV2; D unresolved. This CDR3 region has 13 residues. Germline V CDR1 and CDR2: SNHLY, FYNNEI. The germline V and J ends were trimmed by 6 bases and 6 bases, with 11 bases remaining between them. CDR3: CASRTEVHEKLFF. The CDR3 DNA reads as TGTGCCAGCAGGACTGAGGTTCATGAAAAACTGTTTTTT. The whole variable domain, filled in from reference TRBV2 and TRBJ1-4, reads EPEVTQTPSHQVTQMGQEVILRCVPISNHLYFYWYRQILGQKVEFLVSFYNNEISEKSEIFDDQFSVERPDGSNFTLKIRSTKLEDSAMYFCASRTEVHEKLFFGSGTQLSVL.

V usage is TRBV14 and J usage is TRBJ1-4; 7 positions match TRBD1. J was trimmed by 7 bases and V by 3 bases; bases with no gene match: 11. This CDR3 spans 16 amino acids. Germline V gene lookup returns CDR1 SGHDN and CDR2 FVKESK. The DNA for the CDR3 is TGTGCCAGCAGCCATACAGGGGCAGGACACCCTGAAAAACTGTTTTTT. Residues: CASSHTGAGHPEKLFF.

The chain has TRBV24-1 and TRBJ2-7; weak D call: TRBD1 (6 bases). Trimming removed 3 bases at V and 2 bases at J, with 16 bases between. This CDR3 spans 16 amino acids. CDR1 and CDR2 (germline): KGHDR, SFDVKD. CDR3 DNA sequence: TGTGCCACCAGTGATCCCACACAGGGTAGGACCTACGAGCAGTACTTC. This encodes CATSDPTQGRTYEQYF.

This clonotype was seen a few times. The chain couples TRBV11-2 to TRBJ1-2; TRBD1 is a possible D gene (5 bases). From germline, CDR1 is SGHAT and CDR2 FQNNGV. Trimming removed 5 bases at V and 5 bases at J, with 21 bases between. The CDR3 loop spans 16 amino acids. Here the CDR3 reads CASSTSRGRALYGYTF. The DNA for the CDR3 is TGTGCCAGCAGCACGTCGCGGGGCAGGGCTCTTTATGGCTACACCTTC.

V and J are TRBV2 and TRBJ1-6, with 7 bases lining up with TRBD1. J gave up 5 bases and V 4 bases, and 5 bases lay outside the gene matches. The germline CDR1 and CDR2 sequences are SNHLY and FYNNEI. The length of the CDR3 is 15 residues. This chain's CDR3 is CASSVFTGDNSPLHF. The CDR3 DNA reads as TGTGCCAGCAGTGTCTTTACAGGGGATAATTCACCCCTCCACTTT.

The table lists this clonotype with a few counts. The CDR3 DNA follows: TGCGCCAGCAGTGAGTCTAGCGGGGGATTCAATGAGCAGTTCTTC. As protein: CASSESSGGFNEQFF. The chain is built from TRBV10-1 and TRBJ2-1; 9 nucleotides align to TRBD2. After removal of 0 bases from V and 6 bases from J, the junction contained 3 bases not matched to a gene. Germline loops: CDR1 WNHNN, CDR2 SYGVQD (reference sequence). The CDR3 covers 15 residues.

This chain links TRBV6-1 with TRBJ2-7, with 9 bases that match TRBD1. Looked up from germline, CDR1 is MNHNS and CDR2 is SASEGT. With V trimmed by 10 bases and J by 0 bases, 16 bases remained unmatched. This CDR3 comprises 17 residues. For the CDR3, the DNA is TGTGCCAAAGCCGGGACAGGGATTAAAGGGAACTCCTACGAGCAGTACTTC. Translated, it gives CAKAGTGIKGNSYEQYF.

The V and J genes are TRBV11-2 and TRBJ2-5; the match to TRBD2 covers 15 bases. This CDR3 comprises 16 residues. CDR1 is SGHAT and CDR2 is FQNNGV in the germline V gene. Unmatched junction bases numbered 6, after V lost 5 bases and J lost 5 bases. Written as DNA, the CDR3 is TGTGCCAGCAGCCCTGGGACTAGCGGGGGGTGGGAGACCCAGTACTTC. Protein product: CASSPGTSGGWETQYF.

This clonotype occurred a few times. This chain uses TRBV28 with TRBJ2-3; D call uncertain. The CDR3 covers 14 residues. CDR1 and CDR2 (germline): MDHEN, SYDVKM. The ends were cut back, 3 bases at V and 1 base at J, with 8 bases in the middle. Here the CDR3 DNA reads TGTGCCAGCAGTTTTCTTGCCGGCACAGATACGCAGTATTTT. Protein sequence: CASSFLAGTDTQYF.